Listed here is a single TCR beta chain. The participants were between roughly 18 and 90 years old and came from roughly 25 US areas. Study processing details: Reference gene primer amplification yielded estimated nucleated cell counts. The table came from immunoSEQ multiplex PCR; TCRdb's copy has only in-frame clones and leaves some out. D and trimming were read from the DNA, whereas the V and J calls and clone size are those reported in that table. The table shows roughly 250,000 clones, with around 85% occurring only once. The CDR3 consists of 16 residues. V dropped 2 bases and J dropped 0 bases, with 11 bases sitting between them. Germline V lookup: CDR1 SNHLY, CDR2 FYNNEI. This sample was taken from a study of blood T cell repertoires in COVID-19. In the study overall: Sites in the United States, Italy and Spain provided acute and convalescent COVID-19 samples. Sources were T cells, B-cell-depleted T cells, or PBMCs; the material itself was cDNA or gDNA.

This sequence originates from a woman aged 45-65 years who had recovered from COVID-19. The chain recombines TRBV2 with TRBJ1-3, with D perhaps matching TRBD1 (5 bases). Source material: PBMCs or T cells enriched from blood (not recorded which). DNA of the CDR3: TGTGCCAGCAGTGAAAATCGGGGGAGCTCTGGAAACACCATATATTTT. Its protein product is CASSENRGSSGNTIYF.